The 12 T cell receptor beta chains below all came from one sample that was sequenced in a study of blood T cell repertoires in COVID-19. The protocol was immunoSEQ multiplex PCR, while the TCRdb copy is restricted to in-frame clones and leaves out a portion. The table records 130,000 or so clones, 84% of them present only once. The sequenced sample was PBMCs or T cells enriched from blood (not recorded which). The source is a man aged 35-49 years with acute COVID-19.

The J gene is TRBJ1-1, the V gene TRBV10-3, with a tentative D call TRBD1 (5 bases). Trimming shortened V by 2 bases and J by 1 base, and 11 bases separated the two germline ends. The CDR3 runs 15 residues. CDR1 is ENHRY, CDR2 SYGVKD, per germline. The CDR3 loop is CAISERAGPNTEAFF. The CDR3 DNA reads TGTGCCATCAGTGAGAGAGCAGGGCCGAACACTGAAGCTTTCTTT.

The CDR3 DNA follows: TGTGCCAGCACCCGGGGAGGGCAAGGGGAGCAGTACTTC. Protein: CASTRGGQGEQYF. The gene calls are TRBV6-6 and TRBJ2-7; 7 nucleotides agree with TRBD2. The J segment lost 7 bases and the V segment lost 7 bases, leaving 10 bases of the junction unmatched. This CDR3 has 13 residues. CDR1 and CDR2 from the germline V gene are MNHNY and SVGAGI (reference sequence).

The CDR3 here is CASSLGTGGFEALHF. The CDR3 bases are TGTGCCAGCAGCCTAGGGACGGGGGGTTTTGAGGCCCTCCACTTT. The chain uses TRBV6-5 and TRBJ1-6, with a possible D match to TRBD1 (5 bases). The CDR3 has 15 amino acids. Germline values: CDR1 MNHEY, CDR2 SVGAGI. V was clipped by 6 bases and J by 14 bases, with 23 bases between them.

The chain couples TRBV9 to TRBJ2-7; 8 nucleotides match TRBD1. There are 13 residues in the CDR3. Trimming removed 3 bases from V and 2 bases from J; junction bases left unmatched: 1. Looked up from germline, CDR1 is SGDLS and CDR2 is YYNGEE. The CDR3: CASSAQGAYEQYF. For the CDR3, the DNA is TGTGCCAGCAGCGCACAGGGGGCCTACGAGCAGTACTTC.

This sequence joins TRBV7-6 and TRBJ2-2; tentative D call: TRBD1 (6 bases). With 3 bases removed from V and 5 bases from J, the gap between germline ends came to 10 bases. Germline lookup yields CDR1 SGHVS and CDR2 FNYEAQ. The CDR3 sequence is 14 residues long. The CDR3 sequence: CASSFKGGTGELFF. The CDR3 DNA reads as TGTGCCAGCAGCTTCAAAGGGGGAACCGGGGAGCTGTTTTTT.

V usage is TRBV6-4 and J usage is TRBJ1-2; D not resolved. The V end was cut by 5 bases, the J end by 0 bases, with 10 bases between. Germline V gene lookup returns CDR1 MRHNA and CDR2 SNTAGT. The CDR3 consists of 14 residues. The CDR3: CASSPKPTNYGYTF. For the CDR3, the DNA is TGTGCCAGCAGTCCAAAGCCTACTAACTATGGCTACACCTTC.

V and J are TRBV19 and TRBJ2-2; D is possibly TRBD2 (6 bases). The CDR3 has 17 amino acids. The germline CDR1 and CDR2 sequences are LNHDA and SQIVND (reference sequence). Trimming removed 2 bases from V and 3 bases from J, with 16 bases in between. The CDR3 spells CASSILRGGAYTGELFF. The CDR3 DNA reads TGTGCCAGTAGTATATTAAGGGGAGGAGCTTACACCGGGGAGCTGTTTTTT. Variable domain in full (rest from reference TRBV19 and TRBJ2-2): DGGITQSPKYLFRKEGQNVTLSCEQNLNHDAMYWYRQDPGQGLRLIYYSQIVNDFQKGDIAEGYSVSREKKESFPLTVTSAQKNPTAFYLCASSILRGGAYTGELFFGEGSRLTVL.

V and J are TRBV11-2 and TRBJ2-3; TRBD1 agrees at 7 bases. Germline assignment: CDR1 SGHAT and CDR2 FQNNGV. V was clipped by 4 bases and J by 6 bases; unmatched bases: 4. The CDR3 spans 13 residues. CDR3 region: CASSSQGSDTQYF. The CDR3, as DNA: TGTGCCAGCAGCTCACAGGGGTCGGATACGCAGTATTTT.

This clone was seen only a few times. This chain uses TRBV5-1 with TRBJ2-5, with TRBD1 as a possible D gene (5 bases). The germline V and J ends were trimmed by 1 base and 4 bases, with 17 bases remaining between them. This CDR3 region has 16 residues. From germline, CDR1 is SGHRS and CDR2 YFSETQ. The CDR3 DNA follows: TGCGCCAGCAGCTTGTCGCAGGGCCAAAGTCTAGAGACCCAGTACTTC. Translated, it gives CASSLSQGQSLETQYF.

The J gene is TRBJ1-4, the V gene TRBV6-1; 8 bases are a match to TRBD1. Germline loops: CDR1 MNHNS, CDR2 SASEGT. This CDR3 has 16 residues. V shed 3 bases, J shed 7 bases, and the junction held 10 bases outside the gene matches. CDR3 loop: CASSDSRQGPSEKLFF. The CDR3 nucleotides read TGTGCCAGCAGTGATTCCCGACAGGGGCCAAGTGAAAAACTGTTTTTT.

This clone was seen only once. The rearrangement links TRBV5-1 to TRBJ2-3; TRBD2 agrees at 15 bases. Trimming removed 4 bases from V and 5 bases from J; junction bases left unmatched: 5. CDR3 length equals 16 residues. Germline CDR1 is SGHRS and CDR2 is YFSETQ. The CDR3 spells CASSPGLAGGVDTQYF. For the CDR3, the DNA is TGCGCCAGCAGCCCGGGACTAGCGGGAGGTGTAGATACGCAGTATTTT.

The V call is TRBV2, the J call TRBJ2-7; 10 bases are shared with TRBD1. Germline V gene lookup returns CDR1 SNHLY and CDR2 FYNNEI. This CDR3 is built from 14 residues. V was pared by 6 bases and J by 7 bases, with 9 bases of the junction left unmatched. CDR3: CASRGTGDPLEQYF. The CDR3 DNA follows: TGTGCCAGCAGGGGGACAGGGGACCCTCTGGAGCAGTACTTC.